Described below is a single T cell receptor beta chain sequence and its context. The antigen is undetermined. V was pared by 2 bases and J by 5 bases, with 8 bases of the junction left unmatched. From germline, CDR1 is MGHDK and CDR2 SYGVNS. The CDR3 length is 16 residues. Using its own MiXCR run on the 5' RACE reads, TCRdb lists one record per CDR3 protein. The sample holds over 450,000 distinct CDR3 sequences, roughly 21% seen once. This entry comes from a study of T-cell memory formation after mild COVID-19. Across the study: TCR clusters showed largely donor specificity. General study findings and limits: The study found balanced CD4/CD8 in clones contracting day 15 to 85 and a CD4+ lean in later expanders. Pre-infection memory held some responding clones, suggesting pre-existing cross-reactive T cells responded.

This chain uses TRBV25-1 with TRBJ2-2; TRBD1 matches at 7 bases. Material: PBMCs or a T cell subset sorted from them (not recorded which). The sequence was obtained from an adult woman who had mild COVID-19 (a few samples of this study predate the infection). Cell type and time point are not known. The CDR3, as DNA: TGTGCCAGCAGTGAAGAAAGGGGGCTTCGGACCGGGGAGCTGTTTTTT. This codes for CASSEERGLRTGELFF.